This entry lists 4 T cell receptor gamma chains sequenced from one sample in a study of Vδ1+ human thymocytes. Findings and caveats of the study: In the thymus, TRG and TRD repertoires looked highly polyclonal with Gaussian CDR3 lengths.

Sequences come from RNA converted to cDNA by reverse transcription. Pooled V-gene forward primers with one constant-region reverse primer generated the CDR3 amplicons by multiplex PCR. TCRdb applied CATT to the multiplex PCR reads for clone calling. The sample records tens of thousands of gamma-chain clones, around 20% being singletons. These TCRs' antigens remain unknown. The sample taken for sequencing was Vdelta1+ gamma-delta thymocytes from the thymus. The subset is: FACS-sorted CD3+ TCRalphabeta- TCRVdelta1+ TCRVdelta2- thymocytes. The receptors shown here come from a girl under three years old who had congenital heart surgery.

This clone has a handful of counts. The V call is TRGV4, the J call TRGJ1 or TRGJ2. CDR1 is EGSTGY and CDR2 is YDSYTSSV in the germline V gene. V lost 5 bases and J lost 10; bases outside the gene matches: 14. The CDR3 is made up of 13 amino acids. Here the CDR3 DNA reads TGTGCCACCTGGGGTGGTTCGGGAAGAAAGAAACTCTTT. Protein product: CATWGGSGRKKLF.

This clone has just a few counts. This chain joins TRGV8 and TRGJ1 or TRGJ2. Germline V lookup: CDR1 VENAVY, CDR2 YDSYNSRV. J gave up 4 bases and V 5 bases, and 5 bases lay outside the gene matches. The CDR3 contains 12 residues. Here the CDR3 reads CATWVIYYKKLF. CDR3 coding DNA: TGTGCCACCTGGGTGATATATTATAAGAAACTCTTT.

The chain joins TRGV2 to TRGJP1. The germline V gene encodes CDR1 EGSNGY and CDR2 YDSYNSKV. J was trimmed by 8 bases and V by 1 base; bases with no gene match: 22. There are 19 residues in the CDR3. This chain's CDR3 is CATWDGPYRVSHRGWFKIF. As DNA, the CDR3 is TGTGCCACCTGGGACGGACCTTACCGCGTAAGTCATAGGGGTTGGTTCAAGATATTT.

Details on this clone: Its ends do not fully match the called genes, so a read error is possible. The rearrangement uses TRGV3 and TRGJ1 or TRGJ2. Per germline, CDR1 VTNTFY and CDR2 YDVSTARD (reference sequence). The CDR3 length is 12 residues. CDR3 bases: TGCGCCACCTGGGGACGTGGATATAAGAAACTCTTT. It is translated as CATWGRGYKKLF.